The 2 T cell receptor beta chains below come from one sample, sequenced in a study of CD8 T cells in Susac syndrome. cDNA came from about 0.5 to 1 ug RNA primed by random hexamers. TCRdb reprocessed the immunoSEQ multiplex PCR reads via MiXCR and lists one record per CDR3 protein. The table records 250,000 or so distinct CDR3 sequences, around 93% of them present only once. Sequencing was carried out using CD4+ T cells from PBMCs. The source of these receptors is a human donor with multiple sclerosis.

J is TRBJ1-1 and V is TRBV6-2 or TRBV6-3, with a possible D match to TRBD1 (5 bases). The CDR3 extends over 13 amino acids. V was trimmed by 6 bases and J by 0 bases, leaving 8 bases between them. Germline CDR1 reads MNHEY; CDR2 reads SVGEGT. The DNA for the CDR3 is TGTGCCAGCAGGACAGTCGTGAACACTGAAGCTTTCTTT. This sequence encodes CASRTVVNTEAFF.

The rearrangement links TRBV5-1 to TRBJ1-5; D is unclear. CDR3 length equals 13 residues. From germline, CDR1 is SGHRS and CDR2 YFSETQ. Trimming shortened V by 0 bases and J by 4 bases, and 5 bases separated the two germline ends. The CDR3 here is CASSLGFNQPQHF. Here the CDR3 DNA reads TGCGCCAGCAGCTTGGGGTTTAATCAGCCCCAGCATTTT. Combining the CDR3 with reference TRBV5-1 and TRBJ1-5 gives the whole variable domain KAGVTQTPRYLIKTRGQQVTLSCSPISGHRSVSWYQQTPGQGLQFLFEYFSETQRNKGNFPGRFSGRQFSNSRSEMNVSTLELGDSALYLCASSLGFNQPQHFGDGTRLSIL.